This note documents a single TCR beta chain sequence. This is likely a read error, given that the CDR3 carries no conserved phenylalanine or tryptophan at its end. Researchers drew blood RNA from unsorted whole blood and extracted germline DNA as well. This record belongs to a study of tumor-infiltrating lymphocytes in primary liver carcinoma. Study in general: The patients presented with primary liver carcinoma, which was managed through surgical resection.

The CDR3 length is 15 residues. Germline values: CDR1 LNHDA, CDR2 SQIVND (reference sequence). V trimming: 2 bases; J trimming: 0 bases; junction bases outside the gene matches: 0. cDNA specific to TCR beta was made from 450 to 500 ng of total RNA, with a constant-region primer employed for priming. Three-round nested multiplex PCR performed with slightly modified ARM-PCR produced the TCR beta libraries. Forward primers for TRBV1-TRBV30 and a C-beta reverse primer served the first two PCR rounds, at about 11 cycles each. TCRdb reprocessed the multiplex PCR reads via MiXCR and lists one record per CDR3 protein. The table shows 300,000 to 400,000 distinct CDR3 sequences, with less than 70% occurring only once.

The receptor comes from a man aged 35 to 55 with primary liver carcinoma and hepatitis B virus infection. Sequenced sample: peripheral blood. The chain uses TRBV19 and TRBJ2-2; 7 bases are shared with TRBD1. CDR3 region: CASSIQGANTGELFS. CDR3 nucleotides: TGTGCCAGTAGTATACAGGGGGCGAACACCGGGGAGCTGTTTTCT.